These 16 T cell receptor beta chains came from one sample sequenced in a study of human versus mouse CDR3 diversity and MHC coevolution. Repertoires were generated with immunoSEQ multiplex PCR, while TCRdb's copy carries only in-frame clones and drops some. The sample has roughly 80,000 clones; roughly 93% are singletons. What was sequenced was naive CD4+ T cells from blood. Subset noted: CD45RO-negative CD62L-positive naive CD4 T cells. These receptors came from a person between 25 and 70 years old in good health.

This sequence joins TRBV6-6 and TRBJ1-5; tentatively, D is TRBD1 (5 bases). The CDR3 consists of 13 residues. Trimming pared 0 bases from V and 11 bases from J, leaving 11 bases between. Germline values: CDR1 MNHNY, CDR2 SVGAGI (reference sequence). CDR3 protein: CASSYSDSSAQHF. The CDR3 DNA is TGTGCCAGCAGTTACTCAGACAGTTCGGCCCAGCATTTT.

This chain links TRBV19 with TRBJ2-3; weak D call: TRBD2 (5 bases). The germline CDR1 and CDR2 sequences are LNHDA and SQIVND (reference sequence). Trimming pared 6 bases from V and 4 bases from J, leaving 8 bases between. The CDR3 is 12 amino acids. CDR3: CASRGSADTQYF. DNA of the CDR3: TGTGCCAGTAGAGGGAGCGCAGATACGCAGTATTTT.

The rearrangement uses TRBV18 and TRBJ2-7, with D perhaps matching TRBD1 (6 bases). The CDR3 runs to 13 residues. V was trimmed by 4 bases and J by 3 bases, leaving 10 bases between them. Germline CDR1 and CDR2: KGHSH and LQKENI. The CDR3 DNA follows: TGTGCCAGCTCACAGGGGGAAGGCTACGAGCAGTACTTC. Amino acids: CASSQGEGYEQYF.

The chain uses TRBV30 and TRBJ2-1; 11 nucleotides match TRBD2. CDR3 length: 20 amino acids. Per germline, CDR1 GTSNPN and CDR2 SVGIG (reference sequence). After removal of 4 bases from V and 0 bases from J, the junction contained 17 bases not matched to a gene. The DNA of the CDR3 is TGTGCCTGGACTAGACTAGCGGGGTCTACGGAGATGGTCTCCTACAATGAGCAGTTCTTC. Its translation is CAWTRLAGSTEMVSYNEQFF.

The V gene is TRBV19, the J gene TRBJ1-2; D uncertain. The V gene's germline CDR1 is LNHDA and CDR2 SQIVND (reference sequence). This CDR3 has 12 amino acids. Trimming cost V 3 bases and J 4 bases, with 6 bases left between them. The CDR3 region is CASSMVSYGYTF. In DNA, the CDR3 is TGTGCCAGTAGTATGGTCAGCTATGGCTACACCTTC.

The genes are TRBV5-1 and TRBJ1-4; D call uncertain. V dropped 0 bases and J dropped 1 base, with 7 bases sitting between them. Germline assignment: CDR1 SGHRS and CDR2 YFSETQ. The CDR3 is made up of 15 amino acids. CDR3 nucleotide sequence: TGCGCCAGCAGCTTGGCCCTACTAACTAATGAAAAACTGTTTTTT. Translation gives CASSLALLTNEKLFF.

This sequence joins TRBV6-1 and TRBJ2-2, with D maybe TRBD2 (5 bases). The CDR3 has 14 residues. Trimming shortened V by 7 bases and J by 4 bases, and 13 bases separated the two germline ends. Germline assignment: CDR1 MNHNS and CDR2 SASEGT. CDR3 nucleotides: TGTGCCAGCACCTCCGGGATTCGCACCGGGGAGCTGTTTTTT. Residues: CASTSGIRTGELFF.

The chain joins TRBV6-5 to TRBJ2-7; TRBD1 matches 11 bases. The ends lost 5 bases at V and 7 bases at J; junction bases unmatched: 7. The CDR3 totals 14 residues. In germline, CDR1 is MNHEY, CDR2 SVGAGI. CDR3 in DNA: TGTGCCAGCAGTGAATGGACAGGGGGCGGGGAGCAGTACTTC. This translates into CASSEWTGGGEQYF.

The J gene is TRBJ2-6, the V gene TRBV27, with D maybe TRBD1 (6 bases). Trimming took off 6 bases at V and 0 bases at J, with 9 bases between the two ends. The CDR3 has 15 amino acids. In germline, CDR1 is MNHEY, CDR2 SMNVEV (reference sequence). CDR3 DNA: TGTGCCAGCAGAACAGGGTTCTCTGGGGCCAACGTCCTGACTTTC. Translating gives CASRTGFSGANVLTF.

The chain is built from TRBV4-1 and TRBJ1-4; TRBD1 might be the D (6 bases). The V and J ends lost 0 bases and 0 bases respectively, with 11 bases between them. Germline assignment: CDR1 MGHRA and CDR2 YSYEKL. This CDR3 spans 17 amino acids. The CDR3 nucleotides are TGCGCCAGCAGCCAAGAACAGGGACATTCAACTAATGAAAAACTGTTTTTT. Its protein product is CASSQEQGHSTNEKLFF.

The rearrangement links TRBV5-6 to TRBJ1-1, with 8 nucleotides matching TRBD1. Per germline, CDR1 SGHDT and CDR2 YYEEEE. V trimming: 2 bases; J trimming: 9 bases; junction bases outside the gene matches: 9. There are 14 residues in the CDR3. The CDR3 here is CASSFWTGFRKAFF. CDR3 DNA sequence: TGTGCCAGCAGCTTTTGGACAGGGTTTCGAAAAGCTTTCTTT.

This chain connects TRBV25-1 to TRBJ2-7, with D tentatively TRBD1 (6 bases). V lost 6 bases, J lost 3 bases, and 12 bases lay in between. Germline CDR1 MGHDK, CDR2 SYGVNS. CDR3 length equals 13 residues. CDR3 residues: CASSRTGYYEQYF. In DNA form, the CDR3 reads TGTGCCAGCAGCCGAACAGGGTACTACGAGCAGTACTTC.

The chain has TRBV7-2 and TRBJ2-7; maybe TRBD2 (5 bases). The CDR3 length is 14 residues. V dropped 4 bases and J dropped 6 bases, with 16 bases sitting between them. The germline CDR1 and CDR2 sequences are SGHTA and FQGNSA. The CDR3 coding sequence is TGTGCCAGCAGCTCTTCCCGGGAAGCCCCCGAGCAGTACTTC. It yields the protein CASSSSREAPEQYF. The full variable domain, completed using reference TRBV7-2 and TRBJ2-7, is GAGVSQSPSNKVTEKGKDVELRCDPISGHTALYWYRQSLGQGLEFLIYFQGNSAPDKSGLPSDRFSAERTGGSVSTLTIQRTQQEDSAVYLCASSSSREAPEQYFGPGTRLTVT.

This chain connects TRBV29-1 to TRBJ2-4; D not certain. Trimming removed 1 base from V and 16 bases from J, with 14 bases in between. The CDR3 loop spans 11 amino acids. Germline V CDR1 and CDR2: SQVTM, ANQGSEA. The CDR3 nucleotides read TGCAGCGTTGAAGTGTACGGTTCGAGTTACTTC. Its translation: CSVEVYGSSYF. The full variable domain, in which reference TRBV29-1 and TRBJ2-4 provide the parts outside the CDR3, is SAVISQKPSRDICQRGTSLTIQCQVDSQVTMMFWYRQQPGQSLTLIATANQGSEATYESGFVIDKFPISRPNLTFSTLTVSNMSPEDSSIYLCSVEVYGSSYFGAGTRLSVL.

The chain employs TRBV5-4 and TRBJ1-1; TRBD1 agrees at 7 bases. Germline V gene sequence: CDR1 SGHNT, CDR2 YYREEE (reference sequence). J was trimmed by 5 bases and V by 0 bases; bases with no gene match: 7. The CDR3 length is 15 residues. Here the CDR3 reads CASSLGRGRKTEAFF. In DNA form, the CDR3 reads TGTGCCAGCAGCTTGGGAAGGGGGCGAAAAACTGAAGCTTTCTTT.

The chain combines TRBV29-1 with TRBJ2-3; 10 positions agree with TRBD2. V lost 7 bases and J lost 5; bases outside the gene matches: 3. Germline V gives CDR1 SQVTM, CDR2 ANQGSEA. The CDR3 consists of 12 residues. The CDR3 DNA sequence: TGCAGCGCCCGGACTAGCGGAGATACGCAGTATTTT. It codes for CSARTSGDTQYF.